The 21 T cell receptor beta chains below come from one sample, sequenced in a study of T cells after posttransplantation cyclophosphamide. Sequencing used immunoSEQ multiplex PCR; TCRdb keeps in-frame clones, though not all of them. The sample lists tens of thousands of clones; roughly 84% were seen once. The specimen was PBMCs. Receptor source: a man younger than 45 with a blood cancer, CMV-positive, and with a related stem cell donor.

The chain's CDR3 is CASSSGTGPEETQYF. CDR3 nucleotides: TGTGCCAGCAGCTCTGGGACTGGACCCGAAGAGACCCAGTACTTC. The J gene is TRBJ2-5, the V gene TRBV4-2, with a weak D call TRBD2 (6 bases). CDR3 size: 15 residues. Germline CDR1 and CDR2: LGHNA and YNFKEQ. The germline V and J ends were trimmed by 5 bases and 3 bases, with 16 bases remaining between them.

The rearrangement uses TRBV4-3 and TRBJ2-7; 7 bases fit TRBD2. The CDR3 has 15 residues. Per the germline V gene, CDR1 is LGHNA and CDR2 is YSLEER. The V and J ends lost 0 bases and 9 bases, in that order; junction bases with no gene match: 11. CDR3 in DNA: TGCGCCAGCAGCCAAGATTTCGCGGGAGAGTGGCGGCAGTACTTC. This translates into CASSQDFAGEWRQYF.

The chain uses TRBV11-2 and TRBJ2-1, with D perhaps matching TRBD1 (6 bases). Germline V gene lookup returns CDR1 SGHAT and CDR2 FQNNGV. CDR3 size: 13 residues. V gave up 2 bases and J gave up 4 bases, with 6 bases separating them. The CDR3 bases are TGTGCCAGCAGCTTACAGGGGTACAATGAGCAGTTCTTC. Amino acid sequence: CASSLQGYNEQFF.

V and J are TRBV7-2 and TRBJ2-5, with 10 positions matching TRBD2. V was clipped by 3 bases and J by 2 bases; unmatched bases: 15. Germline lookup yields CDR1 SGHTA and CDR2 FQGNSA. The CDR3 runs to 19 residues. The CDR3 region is CASSFRTPSGRRGQETQYF. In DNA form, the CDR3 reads TGTGCCAGCAGCTTTCGGACCCCTAGCGGGAGAAGAGGACAAGAGACCCAGTACTTC.

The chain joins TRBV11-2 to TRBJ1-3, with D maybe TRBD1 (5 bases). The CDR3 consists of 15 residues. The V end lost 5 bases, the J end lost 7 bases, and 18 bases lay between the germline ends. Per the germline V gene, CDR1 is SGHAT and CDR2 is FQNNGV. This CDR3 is CASSSSLGVANTIYF. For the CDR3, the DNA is TGTGCCAGCAGCAGCTCGTTAGGGGTCGCGAACACCATATATTTT. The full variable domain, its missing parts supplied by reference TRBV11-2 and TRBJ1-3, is EAGVAQSPRYKIIEKRQSVAFWCNPISGHATLYWYQQILGQGPKLLIQFQNNGVVDDSQLPKDRFSAERLKGVDSTLKIQPAKLEDSAVYLCASSSSLGVANTIYFGEGSWLTVV.

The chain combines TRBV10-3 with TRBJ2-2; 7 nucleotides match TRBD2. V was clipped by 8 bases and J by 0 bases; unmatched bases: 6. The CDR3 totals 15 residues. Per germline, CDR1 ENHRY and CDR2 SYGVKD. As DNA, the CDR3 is TGTGCCATCCGTGGAGGACTAGCGAACACCGGGGAGCTGTTTTTT. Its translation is CAIRGGLANTGELFF.

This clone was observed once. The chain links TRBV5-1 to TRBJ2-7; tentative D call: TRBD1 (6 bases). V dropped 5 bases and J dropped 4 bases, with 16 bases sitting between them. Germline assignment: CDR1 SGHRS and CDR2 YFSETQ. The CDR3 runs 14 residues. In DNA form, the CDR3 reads TGCGCCAGCAGACAGGGTCCCCTGCTGTACGAGCAGTACTTC. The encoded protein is CASRQGPLLYEQYF.

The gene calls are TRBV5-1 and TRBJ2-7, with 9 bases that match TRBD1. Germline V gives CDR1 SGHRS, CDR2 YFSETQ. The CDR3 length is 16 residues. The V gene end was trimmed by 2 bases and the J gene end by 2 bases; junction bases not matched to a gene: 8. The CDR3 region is CASSFRTGASAYEQYF. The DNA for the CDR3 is TGCGCCAGCAGCTTCCGGACAGGGGCGAGTGCCTACGAGCAGTACTTC.

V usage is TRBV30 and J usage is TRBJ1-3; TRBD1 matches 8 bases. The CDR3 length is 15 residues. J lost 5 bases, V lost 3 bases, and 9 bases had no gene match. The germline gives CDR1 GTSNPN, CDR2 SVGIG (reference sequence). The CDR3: CAWRTQGVLRNTIYF. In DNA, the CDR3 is TGTGCCTGGAGGACACAGGGGGTATTAAGAAACACCATATATTTT.

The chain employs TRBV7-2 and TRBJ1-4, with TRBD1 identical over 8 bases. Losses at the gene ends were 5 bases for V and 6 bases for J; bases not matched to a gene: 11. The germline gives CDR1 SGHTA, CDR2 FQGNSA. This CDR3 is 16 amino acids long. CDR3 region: CASSPRPGGGDEKLFF. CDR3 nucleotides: TGTGCCAGCAGCCCAAGACCAGGGGGCGGTGATGAAAAACTGTTTTTT.

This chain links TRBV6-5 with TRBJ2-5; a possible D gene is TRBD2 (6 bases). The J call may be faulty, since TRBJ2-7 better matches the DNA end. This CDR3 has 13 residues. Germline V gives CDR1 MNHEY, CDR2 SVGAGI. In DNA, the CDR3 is TGTGCCAGCAGCCCGGGAGTCGACTACGAGCAGTACTTC. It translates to CASSPGVDYEQYF.

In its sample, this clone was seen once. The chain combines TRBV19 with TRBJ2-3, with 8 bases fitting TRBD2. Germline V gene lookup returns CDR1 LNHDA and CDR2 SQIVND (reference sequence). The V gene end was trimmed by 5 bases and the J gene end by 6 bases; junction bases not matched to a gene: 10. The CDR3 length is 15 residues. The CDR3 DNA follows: TGTGCCAGTAGTCAGCGCGGCGGGAGGTTGGATACGCAGTATTTT. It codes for CASSQRGGRLDTQYF. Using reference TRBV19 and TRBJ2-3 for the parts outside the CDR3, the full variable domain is DGGITQSPKYLFRKEGQNVTLSCEQNLNHDAMYWYRQDPGQGLRLIYYSQIVNDFQKGDIAEGYSVSREKKESFPLTVTSAQKNPTAFYLCASSQRGGRLDTQYFGPGTRLTVL.

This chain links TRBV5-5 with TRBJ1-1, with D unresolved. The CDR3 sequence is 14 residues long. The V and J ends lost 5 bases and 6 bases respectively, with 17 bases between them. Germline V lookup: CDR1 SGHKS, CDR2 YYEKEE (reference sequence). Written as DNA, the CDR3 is TGTGCCAGCAGAGCCCCCGGGTCCGCGCCTGAAGCTTTCTTT. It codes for CASRAPGSAPEAFF.

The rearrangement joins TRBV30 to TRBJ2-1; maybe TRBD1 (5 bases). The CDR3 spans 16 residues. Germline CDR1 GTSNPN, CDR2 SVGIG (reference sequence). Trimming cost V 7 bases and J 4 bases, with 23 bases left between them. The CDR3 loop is CASINSRQGKYNEQFF. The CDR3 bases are TGTGCCTCAATAAACTCTCGGCAGGGCAAGTACAATGAGCAGTTCTTC.

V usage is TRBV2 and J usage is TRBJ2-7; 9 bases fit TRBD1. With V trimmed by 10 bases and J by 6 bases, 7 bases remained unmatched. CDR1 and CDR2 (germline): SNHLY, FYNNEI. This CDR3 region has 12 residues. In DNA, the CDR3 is TGTGCCATGGGGGACAGGGCGAGCGAGCAGTACTTC. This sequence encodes CAMGDRASEQYF.

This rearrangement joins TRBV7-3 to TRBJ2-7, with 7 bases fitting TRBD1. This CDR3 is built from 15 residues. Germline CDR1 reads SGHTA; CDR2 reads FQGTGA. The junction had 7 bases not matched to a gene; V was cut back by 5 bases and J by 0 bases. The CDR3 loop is CASSVVRDSSYEQYF. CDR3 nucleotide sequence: TGTGCCAGCAGCGTTGTTCGGGACAGCTCCTACGAGCAGTACTTC.

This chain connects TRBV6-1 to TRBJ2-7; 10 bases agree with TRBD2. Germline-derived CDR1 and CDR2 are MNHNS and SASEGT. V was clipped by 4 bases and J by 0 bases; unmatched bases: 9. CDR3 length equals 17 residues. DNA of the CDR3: TGTGCCAGCAGTGTCGGGCTAGCGGGAGCCAGCTCCTACGAGCAGTACTTC. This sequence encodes CASSVGLAGASSYEQYF.

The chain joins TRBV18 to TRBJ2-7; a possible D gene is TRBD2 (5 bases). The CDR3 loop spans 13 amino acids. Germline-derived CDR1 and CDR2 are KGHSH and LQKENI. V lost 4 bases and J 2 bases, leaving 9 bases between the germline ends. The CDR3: CASSHGETYEQYF. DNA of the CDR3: TGTGCCAGCTCACACGGGGAGACCTACGAGCAGTACTTC.

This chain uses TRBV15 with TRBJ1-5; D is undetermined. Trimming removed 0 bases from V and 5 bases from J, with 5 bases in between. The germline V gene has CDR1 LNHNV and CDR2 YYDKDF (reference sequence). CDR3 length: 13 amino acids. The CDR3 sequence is CATSRDTHQPQHF. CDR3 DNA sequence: TGTGCCACCAGCAGAGATACACATCAGCCCCAGCATTTT.

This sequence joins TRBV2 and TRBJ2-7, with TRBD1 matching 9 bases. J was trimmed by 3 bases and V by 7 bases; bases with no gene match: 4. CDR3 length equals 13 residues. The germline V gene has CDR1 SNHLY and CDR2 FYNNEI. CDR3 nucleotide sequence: TGTGCCAGCACCTCGGACAGGGGCTACGAGCAGTACTTC. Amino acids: CASTSDRGYEQYF.

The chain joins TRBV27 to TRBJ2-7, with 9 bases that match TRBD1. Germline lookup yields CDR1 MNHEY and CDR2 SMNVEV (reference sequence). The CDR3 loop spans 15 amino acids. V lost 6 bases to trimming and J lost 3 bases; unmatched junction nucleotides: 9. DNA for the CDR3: TGTGCCAGCAGCTCAGGACAGGGGCTAGGCTACGAGCAGTACTTC. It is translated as CASSSGQGLGYEQYF.